This T cell receptor (beta chain) was documented in a study of CD8+ T cells in alopecia areata. Looking at the study overall: In an open-label trial, patients got 5 to 10 mg tofacitinib twice daily. The percentage of affected scalp area served as the score of severity for treated patients.

Treatment defined: oral pan-JAK inhibitor, 5-10 mg twice daily. Cell sorting on a FACSAria was used to separate CD4+ and CD8+ T cells from the PBMCs. Reverse transcribed after extraction, RNA yielded cDNA as the sequencing template. Sequencing used immunoSEQ multiplex PCR; TCRdb keeps in-frame clones, though not all of them. The data show under 300,000 clones, 60% seen once. A single count supports this clone. Germline CDR1 and CDR2: SGHRS and YFSETQ. The CDR3 is made up of 15 amino acids. The trim removed 1 base at V and 5 bases at J, leaving 8 bases unmatched. The sequence came from a human donor with alopecia areata. V gene TRBV5-1 combines with J gene TRBJ2-5, with 7 bases identical to TRBD1. The sequenced sample was CD4+ T cells sorted from blood, obtained at approximately week 51, from a patient treated with tofacitinib. The CDR3: CASSLRLGGRETQYF. CDR3 sequence (DNA): TGCGCCAGCAGCTTGAGGTTAGGGGGCCGGGAGACCCAGTACTTC.